Shown below are 10 T cell receptor beta chains from a single sample sequenced in a study of spatial heterogeneity in lung cancer. TCRdb re-called the 5' RACE reads through MiXCR, storing one row per CDR3 protein. Found here are over 85,000 distinct CDR3 sequences, roughly a fifth of them singletons; the top ten hold just over 20%. The time point denotes: blood at routine non-recurrence follow-up after resection. The source material was PBMCs, sampled at follow-up. These receptors originate from a male donor with early-stage non-small cell lung cancer.

This sequence joins TRBV5-6 and TRBJ1-1; tentatively, D is TRBD1 (6 bases). The CDR3 sequence is 15 residues long. CDR1 and CDR2 (germline): SGHDT, YYEEEE. Trimming took off 5 bases at V and 0 bases at J, with 14 bases between the two ends. The CDR3 DNA reads as TGTGCCAGCAGTAAAACAGGGATCATGAACACTGAAGCTTTCTTT. This encodes CASSKTGIMNTEAFF.

This clonotype was seen more than once but under ten times. The chain employs TRBV5-6 and TRBJ1-2; D remains ambiguous. Looked up from germline, CDR1 is SGHDT and CDR2 is YYEEEE. The CDR3 consists of 12 residues. V was shortened by 5 bases and J by 8 bases, with 13 bases between the two germline ends. CDR3 bases: TGTGCCAGCAGACCACGGGGTTCCGGCTACACCTTC. Protein: CASRPRGSGYTF.

The chain joins TRBV2 to TRBJ2-1, with TRBD1 matching 7 bases. Germline V gives CDR1 SNHLY, CDR2 FYNNEI. CDR3 length equals 15 residues. Losses at the gene ends were 8 bases for V and 2 bases for J; bases not matched to a gene: 9. The CDR3 spells CASRGKGQPYNEQFF. CDR3 nucleotides: TGTGCCAGCCGTGGAAAGGGACAGCCCTACAATGAGCAGTTCTTC.

The chain employs TRBV12-3 or TRBV12-4 and TRBJ1-1; D gene unclear. The CDR3 spans 12 residues. Between the trimmed V and J ends, which lost 3 bases and 7 bases, there was a span of 9 bases. CDR3 nucleotide sequence: TGTGCCAGCAGTTTCCCCAACCTTGAAGCTTTCTTT. Protein: CASSFPNLEAFF.

In this sample, this clonotype turned up many times. This rearrangement joins TRBV5-1 to TRBJ2-1; 10 bases align to TRBD2. This CDR3 is built from 16 residues. V lost 1 base to trimming and J lost 8 bases; unmatched junction nucleotides: 9. The germline gives CDR1 SGHRS, CDR2 YFSETQ. CDR3 residues: CASSLNPSGSKDEQFF. The CDR3 bases are TGCGCCAGCAGCTTGAATCCTAGCGGGAGTAAAGATGAGCAGTTCTTC.

V and J are TRBV3-1 and TRBJ2-3; perhaps TRBD2 as D (6 bases). Germline CDR1 is LGHDT and CDR2 is YNNKEL (reference sequence). The CDR3 loop spans 15 amino acids. V lost 5 bases to trimming and J lost 3 bases, with 15 bases between them. CDR3 region: CASSVTGVYTDTQYF. The CDR3 DNA is TGTGCCAGCAGCGTGACGGGAGTCTATACAGATACGCAGTATTTT.

This clonotype was found a few times. The V gene is TRBV5-6, the J gene TRBJ2-1; TRBD1 matches at 9 bases. The germline gives CDR1 SGHDT, CDR2 YYEEEE. This CDR3 spans 16 amino acids. J gave up 5 bases and V 0 bases, and 6 bases lay outside the gene matches. The CDR3 protein is CASSLDWGTGHNEQFF. DNA for the CDR3: TGTGCCAGCAGCTTGGATTGGGGGACAGGGCACAATGAGCAGTTCTTC.

The rearrangement uses TRBV5-1 and TRBJ2-6, with D unresolved. The length of the CDR3 is 14 residues. With 1 base removed from V and 2 bases from J, the gap between germline ends came to 4 bases. The germline CDR1 and CDR2 sequences are SGHRS and YFSETQ. CDR3 DNA: TGCGCCAGCAGCTTGCTCACTGGGGCCAACGTCCTGACTTTC. This codes for CASSLLTGANVLTF.

The DNA of the CDR3 is TGTGCCAGCAGCAAAAAAGAACCGGGACTAGCGGGAGGTGAGCAGTTCTTC. Protein: CASSKKEPGLAGGEQFF. The chain is built from TRBV12-3 or TRBV12-4 and TRBJ2-1; 15 nucleotides align to TRBD2. Trimming took 6 bases from V and 9 from J; bases not matched to a gene: 12. The CDR3 contains 17 residues.

A few counts support this clonotype. This rearrangement joins TRBV13 to TRBJ1-1, with D maybe TRBD1 (6 bases). Between the trimmed V and J ends, which lost 5 bases and 10 bases, there was a span of 20 bases. This CDR3 is 14 amino acids long. Germline V gene data show CDR1 as PRHDT and CDR2 as FYEKMQ (reference sequence). The chain's CDR3 is CASSQRQATNRAFF. CDR3 DNA: TGTGCCAGCAGCCAGAGACAGGCTACCAACCGAGCTTTCTTT.